This TCR beta chain was observed in a study of blood T cell repertoires in COVID-19 (dated by TCRdb to 2019 to 2021). For the wider study: Samples from collaborators originated in the United States, Italy and Spain and spanned both the acute and convalescent phases of COVID-19. The prospective study material was composed of cDNA or gDNA derived from T cells, B-cell-depleted T cells, or PBMCs. Subjects who had been exposed to COVID-19, were actively infected with it, or had recovered from it provided the deeply sampled blood TCRbeta repertoires that made up the dataset. The repertoires were made available in a free public database intended to serve as a resource for research on the immune response to SARS-CoV-2. Samples were obtained from the ongoing ImmuneRACE study (first 160 participants) and from about 1,300 subjects provided by 6 global collaborators. A de-identified subject ID, COVID-19 status, age in years and sex were almost always included in the sample metadata. Where available, HLA class I and class II types were obtained from metadata supplied by the sample provider rather than from assay-based typing.

Samples from volunteer blood donors who had recovered from COVID-19 were contributed by a second Seattle source. Whole blood was collected in K2EDTA tubes by collaborating institutions according to the institutions' own protocols. For TCRbeta analysis, collaborators shipped samples in one of three forms: frozen whole blood, isolated PBMCs, or DNA extracted from either of those sample types. TCRbeta CDR3 regions were amplified from genomic DNA by means of the immunoSEQ Assay, a bias-controlled multiplex PCR. The study's own analysis went as follows. The number of nucleated cells in each sample was estimated from the amplification of reference gene primers within the assay. To quantify the absolute abundance of each unique TCRbeta CDR3 rearrangement, sequence reads were collapsed and filtered. Productive Simpson clonality was computed per sample as the square root of Simpson's diversity index over productive rearrangements. Here the immuneACCESS table is served through TCRdb, limited to in-frame sequences with V and J called. Missing clones are a known gap in these copies; in checked studies unresolved V genes cover under half, and the rest lacks a known reason. Clone size and the V and J calls come from that table; the DNA yielded D and trimming. In all, the sample holds around 300,000 clones, and approximately 83% of those were seen once. Approximately 2% of the sample lies in the top ten.

Remarks on this clone: Its antigen target is currently unknown. No much larger clone exists at a distance of one base, and base qualities are not known.

Results the study describes overall, beyond this receptor: The quantity of clinical and demographic metadata differed by source and by participant and was supplied without curation.

The CDR3 starts with the cysteine, ends with the phenylalanine, and has 16 residues. The sequence is cut down to CDR3 DNA, 48 bases in frame from base 1. Taken from the germline V gene, the CDR1 and CDR2 loops are MGHRA and YSYEKL. The germline V end is reduced by 6 bases and the J end by 4 bases; junction bases left unmatched: 12. The source of this sequence is a woman between 25 and 40 years old who had recovered from COVID-19. This receptor chain uses TRBV4-1 and TRBJ1-2, with 9 junctional bases fitting TRBD1. Sequencing was done on a sample of peripheral blood. Here is the DNA: TGCGCCAGCAGGGACCCGGACAGGGGACGGAGCTATGGCTACACCTTC. Its product reads: CASRDPDRGRSYGYTF.